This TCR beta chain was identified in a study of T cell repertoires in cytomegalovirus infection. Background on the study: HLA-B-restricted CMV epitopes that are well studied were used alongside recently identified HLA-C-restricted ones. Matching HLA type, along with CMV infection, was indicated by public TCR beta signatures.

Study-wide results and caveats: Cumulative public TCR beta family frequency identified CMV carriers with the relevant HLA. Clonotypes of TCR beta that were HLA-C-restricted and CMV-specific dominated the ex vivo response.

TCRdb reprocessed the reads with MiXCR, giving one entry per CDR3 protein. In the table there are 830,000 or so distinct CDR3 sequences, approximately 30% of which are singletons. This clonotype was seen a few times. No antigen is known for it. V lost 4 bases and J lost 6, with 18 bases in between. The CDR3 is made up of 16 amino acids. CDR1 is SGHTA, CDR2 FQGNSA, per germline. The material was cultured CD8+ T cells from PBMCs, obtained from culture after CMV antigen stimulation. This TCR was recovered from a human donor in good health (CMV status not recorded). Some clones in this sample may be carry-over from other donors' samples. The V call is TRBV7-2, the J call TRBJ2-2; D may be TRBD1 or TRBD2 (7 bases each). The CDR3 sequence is CASSWGGRGRPGELFF. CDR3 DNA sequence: TGTGCCAGCAGCTGGGGGGGGAGGGGGCGCCCCGGGGAGCTGTTTTTT.